The 10 T cell receptor beta chains below all came from one sample that was sequenced in a study of tumor-infiltrating lymphocytes in primary liver carcinoma. Unsorted whole blood supplied the blood RNA, and germline DNA was isolated too. TCR beta cDNA came from about 500 ng total RNA, primed with a constant-region primer. Three-round nested multiplex PCR performed with slightly modified ARM-PCR produced the TCR beta libraries. Each of the first two PCR rounds ran roughly 9 cycles with TRBV1-TRBV30 forward and C-beta reverse primers. TCRdb reanalysed the multiplex PCR reads using MiXCR and keeps one entry per CDR3 protein. The sample has almost 200,000 distinct CDR3 sequences, less than 65% seen once. The sequenced material came from peripheral blood. The receptors come from a woman aged 55-70 years with primary liver carcinoma and hepatitis B virus infection.

Worth noting for this clonotype: Since the CDR3 does not end with the conserved phenylalanine or tryptophan, this likely comes from a read error. The J gene is TRBJ2-1, the V gene TRBV12-3 or TRBV12-4, with D possibly being TRBD1 (5 bases). The CDR3 is made up of 18 amino acids. The V end lost 7 bases, the J end lost 5 bases, and 27 bases lay between the germline ends. CDR3 in amino acids: CASTPKGLVGSLDNEQFL. The CDR3, as DNA: TGTGCCAGCACCCCCAAGGGGCTAGTGGGGTCCCTTGACAATGAGCAGTTCTTA.

To note about this clonotype: One junction end does not reproduce the germline sequence, and a read error may be involved. This chain uses TRBV4-2 with TRBJ2-3; D gene uncertain. The CDR3 runs 14 residues. The germline CDR1 and CDR2 sequences are LGHNA and YNFKEQ. In DNA, the CDR3 is TGTGCCAGCAGCCAAGCCGCGGTTGGAGATACGCATTATTTT. It is translated as CASSQAAVGDTHYF.

This clonotype has only one observation. Lacking the conserved final phenylalanine or tryptophan, this CDR3 likely reflects a read error. It is unclear where the CDR3 begins or ends on the DNA, so no DNA is shown, and the CDR3 is as TCRdb lists it. This sequence joins TRBV11-2 and TRBJ2-7; the listed D gene, TRBD2, was not tested against the DNA. Looked up from germline, CDR1 is SGHAT and CDR2 is FQNNGV. The CDR3 spans 11 residues, counting both ends. CDR3 in amino acids: CASISTSSLEY.

In this sample, this clonotype turned up a few times. This chain connects TRBV5-4 to TRBJ2-3; 9 bases agree with TRBD2. Trimming took 4 bases from V and 1 from J; bases not matched to a gene: 4. Germline V gene sequence: CDR1 SGHNT, CDR2 YYREEE (reference sequence). This CDR3 has 15 amino acids. CDR3 loop: CASSTSSGGTDTQYF. CDR3 DNA: TGTGCCAGCAGCACGTCTAGCGGGGGCACAGATACGCAGTATTTT.

This chain connects TRBV5-1 to TRBJ2-2; 8 nucleotides agree with TRBD2. Per the germline V gene, CDR1 is SGHRS and CDR2 is YFSETQ. This CDR3 is 16 amino acids long. V lost 5 bases, J lost 7 bases, and 13 bases stayed unmatched. CDR3 coding DNA: TGCGCCAGCAGTAAGGGACTAGTGGTATCCGGCGGGGAGCTGTTTTTT. This encodes CASSKGLVVSGGELFF.

Remarks on this clonotype: One end of the junction does not line up with germline, which may come from a read error. The chain couples TRBV11-2 to TRBJ1-5; 7 nucleotides match TRBD1. The CDR3 has 14 residues. Germline V gene data show CDR1 as SGHAT and CDR2 as FQNNGV. The CDR3, as DNA: TGCGCCAGCAGCCCGACAGGGAGCAATCAGTCCCAGCATTTT. As protein: CASSPTGSNQSQHF. Based on the CDR3 plus reference TRBV11-2 and TRBJ1-5, the full variable domain is EAGVAQSPRYKIIEKRQSVAFWCNPISGHATLYWYQQILGQGPKLLIQFQNNGVVDDSQLPKDRFSAERLKGVDSTLKIQPAKLEDSAVYLCASSPTGSNQSQHFGDGTRLSIL.

Details on this clonotype: A read error is possible here, since a much larger clone lies one base away. J is TRBJ2-3 and V is TRBV29-1, with 11 bases matching TRBD2. With 8 bases clipped from V and 6 bases from J, the junction kept 10 bases outside the gene matches. Looked up from germline, CDR1 is SQVTM and CDR2 is ANQGSEA. The CDR3 is 14 residues long. CDR3 loop: CSLVKTSGMDTQYF. The CDR3 DNA reads as TGCAGCCTTGTTAAGACTAGCGGGATGGATACGCAGTATTTT.

As regards this clonotype: An end of the junction does not agree with germline; a read error may underlie this. The rearrangement joins TRBV7-9 to TRBJ2-7; 8 bases map to TRBD2. This CDR3 contains 17 residues. Germline loops: CDR1 SEHNR, CDR2 FQNEAQ (reference sequence). CDR3 region: CASSGTEQAGVSYKQYF. The CDR3, as DNA: TGTGCCAGCAGCGGTACCGAGCAAGCGGGGGTGTCCTACAAGCAGTACTTC.

This chain uses TRBV29-1 with TRBJ2-6, with a tentative D call TRBD1 (5 bases). In germline, CDR1 is SQVTM, CDR2 ANQGSEA. V was cut by 3 bases and J by 14 bases, with 20 bases left in between. The CDR3 has 14 residues. The CDR3 reads CSVDAGSGASLLTF. In nucleotides, the CDR3 is TGCAGCGTTGATGCCGGCTCTGGGGCCAGCCTCCTGACTTTC.

This clonotype came up a few times. The chain carries TRBV7-9 and TRBJ2-7, with 7 nucleotides matching TRBD2. CDR3 size: 14 residues. In germline, CDR1 is SEHNR, CDR2 FQNEAQ (reference sequence). V was clipped by 7 bases and J by 0 bases; unmatched bases: 6. The CDR3 spells CASTREGSSYEQYF. The CDR3 DNA is TGTGCCAGCACCAGGGAGGGAAGCTCCTACGAGCAGTACTTC. Using reference TRBV7-9 and TRBJ2-7 for the parts outside the CDR3, the full variable domain is DTGVSQNPRHKITKRGQNVTFRCDPISEHNRLYWYRQTLGQGPEFLTYFQNEAQLEKSRLLSDRFSAERPKGSFSTLEIQRTEQGDSAMYLCASTREGSSYEQYFGPGTRLTVT.